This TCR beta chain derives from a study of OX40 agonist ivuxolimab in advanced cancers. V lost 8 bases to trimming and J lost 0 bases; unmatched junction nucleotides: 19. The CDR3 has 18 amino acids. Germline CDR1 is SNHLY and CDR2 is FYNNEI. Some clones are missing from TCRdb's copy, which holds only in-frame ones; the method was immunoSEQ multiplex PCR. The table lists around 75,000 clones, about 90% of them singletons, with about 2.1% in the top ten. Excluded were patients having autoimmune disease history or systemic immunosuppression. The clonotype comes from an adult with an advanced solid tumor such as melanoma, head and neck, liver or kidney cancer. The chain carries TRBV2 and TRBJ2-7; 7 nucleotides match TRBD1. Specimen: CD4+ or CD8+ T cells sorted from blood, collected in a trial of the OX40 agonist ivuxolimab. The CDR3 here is CASSSTGTPSGISYEQYF. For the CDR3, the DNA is TGTGCCAGCTCGTCGACAGGGACGCCTTCGGGGATCTCCTACGAGCAGTACTTC.